This TCR beta chain was sequenced in a study of control samples from healthy donors and cancer patients. Germline CDR1 and CDR2: MNHEY and SMNVEV (reference sequence). The CDR3 sequence is 16 residues long. With V trimmed by 6 bases and J by 0 bases, 5 bases remained unmatched. Sequencing used immunoSEQ multiplex PCR; TCRdb keeps in-frame clones, though not all of them. The sample lists approximately 140,000 clones; 94% were seen once. The origin of this receptor is a man aged 40-49 years in good health. The V and J genes are TRBV27 and TRBJ1-5; 10 positions match TRBD1. Sequencing was done on a sample of blood. The CDR3 loop reads CASRDRGIYSNQPQHF. The CDR3 region has the DNA TGTGCCAGCAGGGACAGGGGGATTTATAGCAATCAGCCCCAGCATTTT.